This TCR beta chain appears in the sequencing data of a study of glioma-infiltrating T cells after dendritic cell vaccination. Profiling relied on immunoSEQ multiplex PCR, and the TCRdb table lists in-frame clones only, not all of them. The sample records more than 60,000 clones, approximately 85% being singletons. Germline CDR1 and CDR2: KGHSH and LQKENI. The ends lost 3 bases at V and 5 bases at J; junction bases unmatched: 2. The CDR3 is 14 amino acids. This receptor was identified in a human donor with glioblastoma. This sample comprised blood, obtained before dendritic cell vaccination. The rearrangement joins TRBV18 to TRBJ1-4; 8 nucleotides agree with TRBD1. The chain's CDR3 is CASSPYRGNEKLFF. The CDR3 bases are TGTGCCAGCTCACCTTACAGGGGGAATGAAAAACTGTTTTTT.